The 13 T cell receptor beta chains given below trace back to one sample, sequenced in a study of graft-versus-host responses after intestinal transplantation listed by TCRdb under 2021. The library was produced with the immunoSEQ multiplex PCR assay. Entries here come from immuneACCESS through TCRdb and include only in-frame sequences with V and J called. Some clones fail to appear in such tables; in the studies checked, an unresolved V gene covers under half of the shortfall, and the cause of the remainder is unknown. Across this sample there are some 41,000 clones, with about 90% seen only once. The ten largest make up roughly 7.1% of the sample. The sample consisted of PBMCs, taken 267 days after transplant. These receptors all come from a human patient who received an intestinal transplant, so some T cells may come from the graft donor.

The CDR3 DNA sequence: TGCGCCAGCAGCCCGGAGCAGGGTATTACCACTGAAGCTTTCTTT. As protein: CASSPEQGITTEAFF. The chain recombines TRBV4-1 with TRBJ1-1; maybe TRBD1 (5 bases). There are 15 residues in the CDR3. V was shortened by 4 bases and J by 4 bases, with 16 bases between the two germline ends. Germline CDR1 is MGHRA and CDR2 is YSYEKL.

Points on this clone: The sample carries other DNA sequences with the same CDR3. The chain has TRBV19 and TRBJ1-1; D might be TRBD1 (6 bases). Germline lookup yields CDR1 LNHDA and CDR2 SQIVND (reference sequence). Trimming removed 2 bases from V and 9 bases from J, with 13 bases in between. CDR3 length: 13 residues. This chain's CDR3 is CASSIPQGIQAFF. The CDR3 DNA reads TGTGCCAGTAGTATACCACAGGGTATTCAAGCTTTCTTT.

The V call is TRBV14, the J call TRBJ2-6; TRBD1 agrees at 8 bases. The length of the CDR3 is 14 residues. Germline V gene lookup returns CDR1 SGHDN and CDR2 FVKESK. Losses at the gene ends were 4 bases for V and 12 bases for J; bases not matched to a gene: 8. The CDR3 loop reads CASSPLGQGRVLTF. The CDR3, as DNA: TGTGCCAGCAGCCCCCTTGGACAGGGTCGCGTCCTGACTTTC. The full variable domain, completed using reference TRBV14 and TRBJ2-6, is EAGVTQFPSHSVIEKGQTVTLRCDPISGHDNLYWYRRVMGKEIKFLLHFVKESKQDESGMPNNRFLAERTGGTYSTLKVQPAELEDSGVYFCASSPLGQGRVLTFGAGSRLTVL.

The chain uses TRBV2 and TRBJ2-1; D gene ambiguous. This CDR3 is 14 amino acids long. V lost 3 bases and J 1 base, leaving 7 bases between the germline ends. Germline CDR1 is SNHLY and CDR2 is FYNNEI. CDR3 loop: CASSESGSYNEQFF. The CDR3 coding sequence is TGTGCCAGCAGTGAGTCAGGATCCTACAATGAGCAGTTCTTC.

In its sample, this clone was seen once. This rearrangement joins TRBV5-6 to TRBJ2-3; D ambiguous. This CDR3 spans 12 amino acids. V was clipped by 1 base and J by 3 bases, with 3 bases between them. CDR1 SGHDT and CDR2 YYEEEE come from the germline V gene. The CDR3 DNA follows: TGTGCCAGCAGCTTGATGACAGATACGCAGTATTTT. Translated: CASSLMTDTQYF.

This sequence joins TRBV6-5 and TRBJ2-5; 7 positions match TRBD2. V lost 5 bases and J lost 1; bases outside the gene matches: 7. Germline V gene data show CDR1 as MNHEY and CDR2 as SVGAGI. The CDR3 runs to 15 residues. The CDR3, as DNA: TGTGCCAGCAGTCGGACTAGACTCTCCCAAGAGACCCAGTACTTC. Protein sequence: CASSRTRLSQETQYF.

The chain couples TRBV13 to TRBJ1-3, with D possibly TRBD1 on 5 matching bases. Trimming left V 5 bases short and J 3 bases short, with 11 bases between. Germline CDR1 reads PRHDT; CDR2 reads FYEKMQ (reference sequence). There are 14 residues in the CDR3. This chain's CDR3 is CASSLSGGGNTIYF. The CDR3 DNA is TGTGCCAGCAGCCTATCGGGGGGTGGAAACACCATATATTTT.

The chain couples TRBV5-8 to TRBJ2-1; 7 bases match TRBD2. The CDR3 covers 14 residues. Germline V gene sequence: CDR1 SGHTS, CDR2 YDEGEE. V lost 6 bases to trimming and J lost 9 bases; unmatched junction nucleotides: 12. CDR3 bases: TGTGCCAGCACCCGACTAGCAATCTGGGGTGAGCAGTTCTTC. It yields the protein CASTRLAIWGEQFF.

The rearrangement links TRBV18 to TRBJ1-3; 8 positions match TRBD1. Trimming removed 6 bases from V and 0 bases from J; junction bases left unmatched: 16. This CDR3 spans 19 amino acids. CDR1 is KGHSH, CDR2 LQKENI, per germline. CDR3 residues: CASSPTRTGPQLSGNTIYF. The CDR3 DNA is TGTGCCAGCTCTCCAACCAGGACAGGGCCCCAACTCTCTGGAAACACCATATATTTT. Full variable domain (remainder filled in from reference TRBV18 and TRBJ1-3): NAGVMQNPRHLVRRRGQEARLRCSPMKGHSHVYWYRQLPEEGLKFMVYLQKENIIDESGMPKERFSAEFPKEGPSILRIQQVVRGDSAAYFCASSPTRTGPQLSGNTIYFGEGSWLTVV.

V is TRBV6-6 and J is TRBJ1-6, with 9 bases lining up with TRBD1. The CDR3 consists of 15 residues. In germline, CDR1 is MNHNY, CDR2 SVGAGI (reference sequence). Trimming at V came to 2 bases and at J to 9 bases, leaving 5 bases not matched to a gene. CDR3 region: CASSYEDRGFSPLHF. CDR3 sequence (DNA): TGTGCCAGCAGTTACGAGGACAGGGGTTTTTCACCCCTCCACTTT.

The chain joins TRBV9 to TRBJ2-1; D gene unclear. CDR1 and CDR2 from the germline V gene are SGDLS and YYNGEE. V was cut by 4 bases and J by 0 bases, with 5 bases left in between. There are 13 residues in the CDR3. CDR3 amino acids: CASSQDSYNEQFF. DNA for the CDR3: TGTGCCAGCAGCCAGGACTCCTACAATGAGCAGTTCTTC.

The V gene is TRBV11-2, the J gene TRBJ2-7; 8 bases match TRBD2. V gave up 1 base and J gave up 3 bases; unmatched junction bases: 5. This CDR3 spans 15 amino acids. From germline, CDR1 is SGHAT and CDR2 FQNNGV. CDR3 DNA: TGTGCCAGCAGCTTAGCCGGGGGGGCTTTCTACGAGCAGTACTTC. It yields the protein CASSLAGGAFYEQYF.

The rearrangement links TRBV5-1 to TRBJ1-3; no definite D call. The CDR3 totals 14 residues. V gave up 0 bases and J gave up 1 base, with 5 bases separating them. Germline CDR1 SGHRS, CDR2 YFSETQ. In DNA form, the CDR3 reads TGCGCCAGCAGCTTGGGGTTTTCTGGAAACACCATATATTTT. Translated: CASSLGFSGNTIYF. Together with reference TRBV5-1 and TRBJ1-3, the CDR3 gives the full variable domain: KAGVTQTPRYLIKTRGQQVTLSCSPISGHRSVSWYQQTPGQGLQFLFEYFSETQRNKGNFPGRFSGRQFSNSRSEMNVSTLELGDSALYLCASSLGFSGNTIYFGEGSWLTVV.